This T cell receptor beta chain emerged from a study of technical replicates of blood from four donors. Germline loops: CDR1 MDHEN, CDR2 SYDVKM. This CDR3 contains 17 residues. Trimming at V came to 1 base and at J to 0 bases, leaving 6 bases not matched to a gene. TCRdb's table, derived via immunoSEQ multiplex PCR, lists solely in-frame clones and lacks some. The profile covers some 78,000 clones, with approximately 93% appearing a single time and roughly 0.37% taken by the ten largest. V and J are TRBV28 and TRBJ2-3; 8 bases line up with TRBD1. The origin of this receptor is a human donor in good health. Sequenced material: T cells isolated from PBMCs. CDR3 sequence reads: CASSLSGGAPSTDTQYF. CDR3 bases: TGTGCCAGCAGTTTATCAGGGGGCGCCCCTAGCACAGATACGCAGTATTTT. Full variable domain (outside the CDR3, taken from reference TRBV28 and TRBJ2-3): DVKVTQSSRYLVKRTGEKVFLECVQDMDHENMFWYRQDPGLGLRLIYFSYDVKMKEKGDIPEGYSVSREKKERFSLILESASTNQTSMYLCASSLSGGAPSTDTQYFGPGTRLTVL.